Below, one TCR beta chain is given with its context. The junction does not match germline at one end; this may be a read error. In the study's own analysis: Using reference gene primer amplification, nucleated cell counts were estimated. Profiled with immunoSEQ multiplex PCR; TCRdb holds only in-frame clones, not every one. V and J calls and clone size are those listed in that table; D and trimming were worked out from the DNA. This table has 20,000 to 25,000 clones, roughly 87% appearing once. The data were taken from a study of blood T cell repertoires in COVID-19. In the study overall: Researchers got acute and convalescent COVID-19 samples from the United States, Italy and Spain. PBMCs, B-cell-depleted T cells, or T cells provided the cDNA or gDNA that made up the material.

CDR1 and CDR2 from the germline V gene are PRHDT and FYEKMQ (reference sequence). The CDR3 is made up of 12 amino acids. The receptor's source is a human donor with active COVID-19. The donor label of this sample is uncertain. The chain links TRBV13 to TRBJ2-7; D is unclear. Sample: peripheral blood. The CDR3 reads CASSLGVYGQYF. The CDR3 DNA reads TGTGCCAGCAGCTTAGGGGTATACGGGCAGTACTTC. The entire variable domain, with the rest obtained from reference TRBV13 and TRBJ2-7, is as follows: AAGVIQSPRHLIKEKRETATLKCYPIPRHDTVYWYQQGPGQDPQFLISFYEKMQSDKGSIPDRFSAQQFSDYHSELNMSSLELGDSALYFCASSLGVYGQYFGPGTRLTVT.